Listed here are 9 T cell receptor beta chains from one sample, sequenced in a study of response to subunit inactivated influenza vaccine. One entry per CDR3 protein, called by TCRdb with MiXCR from the RT-PCR reads. The sample holds roughly 520,000 distinct CDR3 sequences, over 25% seen once. The specimen was CD4+ T cells sorted from PBMCs, collected more than 4 days after vaccination. These receptors were taken from a man in his forties or fifties who received an inactivated influenza vaccine.

The gene calls are TRBV19 and TRBJ2-1; no definite D call. Germline assignment: CDR1 LNHDA and CDR2 SQIVND (reference sequence). V lost 3 bases and J lost 0, with 12 bases in between. The CDR3 extends over 16 amino acids. CDR3 sequence reads: CASSIRLQSSYNEQFF. The CDR3 nucleotides are TGTGCCAGTAGTATCAGGCTCCAGAGCTCCTACAATGAGCAGTTCTTC.

The chain combines TRBV29-1 with TRBJ2-1; TRBD1 matches 8 bases. Trimming took 6 bases from V and 5 from J; bases not matched to a gene: 3. CDR1 and CDR2 (germline): SQVTM, ANQGSEA. The CDR3 runs 12 residues. This chain's CDR3 is CSVRQGNNEQFF. DNA of the CDR3: TGCAGCGTAAGACAGGGGAACAATGAGCAGTTCTTC.

The chain employs TRBV7-9 and TRBJ1-4; 8 nucleotides align to TRBD1. Germline CDR1 and CDR2: SEHNR and FQNEAQ (reference sequence). Unmatched junction bases numbered 10, after V lost 5 bases and J lost 8 bases. The CDR3 is 15 residues long. CDR3 amino acids: CASSLKGQGNEKLFF. CDR3 in DNA: TGTGCCAGCAGCCTCAAAGGACAGGGCAACGAAAAACTGTTTTTT.

V gene TRBV5-6 combines with J gene TRBJ2-7, with D perhaps matching TRBD1 (5 bases). Germline values: CDR1 SGHDT, CDR2 YYEEEE. The length of the CDR3 is 13 residues. V dropped 0 bases and J dropped 5 bases, with 9 bases sitting between them. CDR3 sequence reads: CASSLAAGNEQYF. CDR3 bases: TGTGCCAGCAGCTTGGCCGCAGGGAACGAGCAGTACTTC.

The V gene is TRBV7-2, the J gene TRBJ2-3; the D is unclear. This CDR3 contains 15 residues. V was cut by 0 bases and J by 4 bases, with 11 bases left in between. Germline loops: CDR1 SGHTA, CDR2 FQGNSA. The CDR3 region has the DNA TGTGCCAGCAGCTTAGCGCTTTTCGCGGCAGATACGCAGTATTTT. It translates to CASSLALFAADTQYF.

The chain combines TRBV6-2 or TRBV6-3 with TRBJ2-3, with TRBD2 matching 8 bases. V was clipped by 6 bases and J by 3 bases; unmatched bases: 11. CDR3 length: 16 residues. Germline V gene data show CDR1 as MNHEY and CDR2 as SVGEGT. In DNA, the CDR3 is TGTGCCAGCAGCCCTAAAGCGGGGGCAAGGACAGATACGCAGTATTTT. Translation: CASSPKAGARTDTQYF.

This clonotype occurred a few times. V and J are TRBV6-1 and TRBJ2-3, with D possibly called TRBD1 or TRBD2 (5 bases each). CDR3 length: 15 residues. Germline V gives CDR1 MNHNS, CDR2 SASEGT. Trimming cost V 8 bases and J 1 base, with 16 bases left between them. This CDR3 is CASSSGTVGTDTQYF. CDR3 sequence (DNA): TGTGCCAGCTCCTCCGGGACGGTAGGCACAGATACGCAGTATTTT.

This clonotype was seen only a few times. The chain employs TRBV7-9 and TRBJ2-2; 7 bases line up with TRBD1. The CDR3 length is 15 residues. Per the germline V gene, CDR1 is SEHNR and CDR2 is FQNEAQ (reference sequence). The V gene end was trimmed by 5 bases and the J gene end by 0 bases; junction bases not matched to a gene: 3. CDR3 loop: CASSQGQPNTGELFF. The CDR3 nucleotides are TGTGCCAGCAGCCAGGGACAGCCGAACACCGGGGAGCTGTTTTTT. The variable domain in full, completed from reference TRBV7-9 and TRBJ2-2, reads DTGVSQNPRHKITKRGQNVTFRCDPISEHNRLYWYRQTLGQGPEFLTYFQNEAQLEKSRLLSDRFSAERPKGSFSTLEIQRTEQGDSAMYLCASSQGQPNTGELFFGEGSRLTVL.

As for this clonotype: A read error may produce the germline difference seen at one junction end. The rearrangement joins TRBV7-7 to TRBJ2-1; 8 bases map to TRBD1. The CDR3 runs 16 residues. CDR1 and CDR2 from the germline V gene are SSHAT and FNYEAQ (reference sequence). CDR3 sequence reads: CASSLKAGGLNNEQFF. Here the CDR3 DNA reads TGTGCTAGCAGCTTGAAGGCAGGGGGCCTTAACAATGAGCAGTTCTTC. Using reference TRBV7-7 and TRBJ2-1 for the parts outside the CDR3, the full variable domain is GAGVSQSPRYKVTKRGQDVTLRCDPISSHATLYWYQQALGQGPEFLTYFNYEAQPDKSGLPSDRFSAERPEGSISTLTIQRTEQRDSAMYRCASSLKAGGLNNEQFFGPGTRLTVL.